These 27 T cell receptor beta chains came from one sample sequenced in a study of CD8 T cells in Susac syndrome. Reverse transcription used 0.5 to 1 ug RNA and random hexamers. TCRdb re-called the immunoSEQ multiplex PCR reads with MiXCR, one entry per CDR3 protein. The sample yields 190,000 or so distinct CDR3 sequences, around 93% seen once. The sample taken for sequencing was CD4+ T cells from PBMCs. These receptors all stem from a human donor with multiple sclerosis.

The V call is TRBV12-3 or TRBV12-4, the J call TRBJ2-2; 8 nucleotides line up with TRBD1. With 5 bases clipped from V and 7 bases from J, the junction kept 3 bases outside the gene matches. The CDR3 length is 13 residues. CDR3 sequence: CASSPGTGGELFF. CDR3 sequence (DNA): TGTGCCAGCAGTCCCGGGACAGGCGGGGAGCTGTTTTTT.

J is TRBJ2-5 and V is TRBV30, with D possibly being TRBD1 or TRBD2 (6 bases each). CDR3 size: 13 residues. Germline values: CDR1 GTSNPN, CDR2 SVGIG (reference sequence). V lost 5 bases to trimming and J lost 7 bases, with 17 bases between them. Here the CDR3 reads CAWAGGPGGTQYF. CDR3 DNA sequence: TGTGCCTGGGCTGGGGGCCCCGGGGGGACCCAGTACTTC. The full variable domain, its missing parts supplied by reference TRBV30 and TRBJ2-5, is SQTIHQWPATLVQPVGSPLSLECTVEGTSNPNLYWYRQAAGRGLQLLFYSVGIGQISSEVPQNLSASRPQDRQFILSSKKLLLSDSGFYLCAWAGGPGGTQYFGPGTRLLVL.

The J gene is TRBJ1-2, the V gene TRBV20-1; D perhaps matches TRBD1 (5 bases). CDR3 length: 15 residues. Germline CDR1 DFQATT, CDR2 SNEGSKA (reference sequence). V gave up 5 bases and J gave up 6 bases, with 22 bases separating them. The chain's CDR3 is CSAFGTLRPVNGYTF. CDR3 sequence (DNA): TGCAGTGCTTTCGGGACCCTACGTCCGGTTAATGGCTACACCTTC.

This chain connects TRBV25-1 to TRBJ2-1; 9 nucleotides line up with TRBD1. Germline V gene lookup returns CDR1 MGHDK and CDR2 SYGVNS. The V and J ends lost 4 bases and 2 bases, in that order; junction bases with no gene match: 9. This CDR3 comprises 17 residues. The CDR3 region is CASSATGQGKAYNEQFF. The CDR3 bases are TGTGCCAGCAGTGCTACGGGACAGGGAAAGGCCTACAATGAGCAGTTCTTC.

The V gene is TRBV3-1, the J gene TRBJ2-2; weak D call: TRBD1 (5 bases). Germline V gives CDR1 LGHDT, CDR2 YNNKEL (reference sequence). The V and J ends lost 8 bases and 4 bases respectively, with 11 bases between them. This CDR3 comprises 13 residues. CDR3 in DNA: TGTGCCAGCGGAAGACAGTTCACCGGGGAGCTGTTTTTT. Its protein is CASGRQFTGELFF.

This chain connects TRBV28 to TRBJ2-5; D tentatively fits TRBD1 or TRBD2 (5 bases each). CDR3 length: 12 residues. The V gene's germline CDR1 is MDHEN and CDR2 SYDVKM. V was shortened by 6 bases and J by 9 bases, with 14 bases between the two germline ends. CDR3 in amino acids: CASSGAKGAQYF. In DNA, the CDR3 is TGTGCCAGCAGCGGGGCAAAAGGTGCCCAGTACTTC.

This chain joins TRBV6-5 and TRBJ1-1, with 7 bases lining up with TRBD1. CDR1 and CDR2 (germline): MNHEY, SVGAGI. The length of the CDR3 is 13 residues. The J segment lost 7 bases and the V segment lost 6 bases, leaving 8 bases of the junction unmatched. CDR3 nucleotides: TGTGCCAGCAGGGACAGGCGGACAGATGAAGCTTTCTTT. The encoded protein is CASRDRRTDEAFF.

V and J are TRBV20-1 and TRBJ2-7; D not resolved. This CDR3 region has 13 residues. The germline V gene encodes CDR1 DFQATT and CDR2 SNEGSKA (reference sequence). Trimming left V 4 bases short and J 3 bases short, with 13 bases between. CDR3 sequence reads: CSATRVGDYEQYF. As DNA, the CDR3 is TGCAGTGCTACCCGGGTTGGGGACTACGAGCAGTACTTC.

This chain uses TRBV7-2 with TRBJ2-3, with 7 bases identical to TRBD2. CDR3 length equals 14 residues. The germline gives CDR1 SGHTA, CDR2 FQGNSA. V dropped 1 base and J dropped 6; count of bases not matched to a gene: 4. CDR3 coding DNA: TGTGCCAGCAGCTTAGTCGTGGGGGGGGATACGCAGTATTTT. Amino acid sequence: CASSLVVGGDTQYF.

The chain couples TRBV7-9 to TRBJ1-2; tentative D call: TRBD1 (5 bases). There are 14 residues in the CDR3. The V end lost 0 bases, the J end lost 4 bases, and 9 bases lay between the germline ends. Germline V CDR1 and CDR2: SEHNR, FQNEAQ (reference sequence). The CDR3 loop reads CASSLAPGLYGYTF. The CDR3 DNA sequence: TGTGCCAGCAGCTTAGCCCCAGGGCTCTATGGCTACACCTTC.

There are a few counts of this clonotype. This chain joins TRBV30 and TRBJ2-1; 8 positions match TRBD1. The CDR3 extends over 12 amino acids. V lost 3 bases, J lost 10 bases, and 5 bases stayed unmatched. Germline lookup yields CDR1 GTSNPN and CDR2 SVGIG (reference sequence). The CDR3 loop reads CAWSDRGQEQFF. The CDR3 nucleotides read TGTGCCTGGAGCGACAGGGGACAGGAGCAGTTCTTC.

This chain joins TRBV20-1 and TRBJ2-5; a possible D gene is TRBD2 (6 bases). The CDR3 loop spans 13 amino acids. V gave up 0 bases and J gave up 7 bases, with 12 bases separating them. Germline V gene lookup returns CDR1 DFQATT and CDR2 SNEGSKA (reference sequence). DNA of the CDR3: TGCAGTGCTAGAGAGGAGGGCCTTCTGACCCAGTACTTC. Amino acid sequence: CSAREEGLLTQYF.

The chain links TRBV29-1 to TRBJ1-1, with D perhaps matching TRBD1 (5 bases). Germline V gene lookup returns CDR1 SQVTM and CDR2 ANQGSEA. V dropped 5 bases and J dropped 7 bases, with 8 bases sitting between them. This CDR3 has 10 residues. In nucleotides, the CDR3 is TGCAGCGTTCAGGGTAATGAAGCTTTCTTT. Its protein is CSVQGNEAFF.

V is TRBV18 and J is TRBJ1-5; D gene uncertain. This CDR3 region has 14 residues. From germline, CDR1 is KGHSH and CDR2 LQKENI. The V end lost 6 bases, the J end lost 2 bases, and 11 bases lay between the germline ends. CDR3: CASSPDGGNQPQHF. The CDR3 bases are TGTGCCAGCTCCCCCGATGGGGGCAATCAGCCCCAGCATTTT.

V gene TRBV19 combines with J gene TRBJ2-7; D is undetermined. The V and J ends lost 3 bases and 5 bases respectively, with 8 bases between them. This CDR3 comprises 12 residues. The germline gives CDR1 LNHDA, CDR2 SQIVND (reference sequence). The CDR3 here is CASSIGQNEQYF. The CDR3 DNA follows: TGTGCCAGTAGTATCGGGCAGAACGAGCAGTACTTC.

The chain links TRBV27 to TRBJ1-6; 8 bases align to TRBD1. This CDR3 region has 18 residues. Germline trimming cut 2 bases from V and 1 base from J; bases unmatched to any gene: 7. Germline V CDR1 and CDR2: MNHEY, SMNVEV (reference sequence). This chain's CDR3 is CASSLVSGGWSYNSPLHF. CDR3 sequence (DNA): TGTGCCAGCAGTTTAGTATCAGGGGGCTGGTCCTATAATTCACCCCTCCACTTT.

This chain links TRBV14 with TRBJ2-4; no reliable D call. From germline, CDR1 is SGHDN and CDR2 FVKESK. V lost 1 base to trimming and J lost 9 bases, with 10 bases between them. The CDR3 loop spans 13 amino acids. The chain's CDR3 is CASSQAGPGIQYF. CDR3 DNA: TGTGCCAGCAGCCAAGCTGGGCCTGGCATTCAGTACTTC.

The CDR3 DNA reads TGCAGCGTTGTTAAGGGGGCCGAGGTCACTGAAGCTTTCTTT. Protein sequence: CSVVKGAEVTEAFF. The chain combines TRBV29-1 with TRBJ1-1; TRBD1 matches 7 bases. There are 14 residues in the CDR3. With 4 bases clipped from V and 4 bases from J, the junction kept 9 bases outside the gene matches. Germline V gene sequence: CDR1 SQVTM, CDR2 ANQGSEA.

The V call is TRBV7-9, the J call TRBJ1-1, with D possibly matching TRBD1 (6 bases). The CDR3 covers 13 residues. The V gene lost 8 bases and the J gene lost 0 bases, with 10 bases spanning the gap. Germline V gene data show CDR1 as SEHNR and CDR2 as FQNEAQ (reference sequence). CDR3 region: CASGGAMNTEAFF. CDR3 coding DNA: TGTGCCAGCGGGGGGGCCATGAACACTGAAGCTTTCTTT.

This clonotype was observed once. This chain links TRBV29-1 with TRBJ1-5, with a possible D match to TRBD1 (5 bases). The CDR3 sequence is 13 residues long. CDR1 SQVTM and CDR2 ANQGSEA come from the germline V gene. Trimming pared 8 bases from V and 6 bases from J, leaving 17 bases between. The CDR3: CSIGPGYGQPQHF. The DNA for the CDR3 is TGCAGCATAGGACCAGGGTACGGTCAGCCCCAGCATTTT.

The sample holds one count of this clonotype. The chain employs TRBV29-1 and TRBJ1-2, with TRBD1 identical over 7 bases. This CDR3 region has 12 residues. Germline V lookup: CDR1 SQVTM, CDR2 ANQGSEA. V lost 7 bases to trimming and J lost 4 bases; unmatched junction nucleotides: 6. In DNA form, the CDR3 reads TGCAGCGCAGTGACAGGGTCCTATGGCTACACCTTC. Its translation is CSAVTGSYGYTF.

The chain combines TRBV4-2 with TRBJ2-1; D is uncertain. The V gene's germline CDR1 is LGHNA and CDR2 YNFKEQ. Trimming removed 0 bases at V and 5 bases at J, with 11 bases between. CDR3 length equals 15 residues. In DNA, the CDR3 is TGTGCCAGCAGCCAAGATCGATCGTTGGACAATGAGCAGTTCTTC. It translates to CASSQDRSLDNEQFF.

The chain couples TRBV30 to TRBJ1-6, with 7 positions matching TRBD1. Unmatched junction bases numbered 12, after V lost 4 bases and J lost 12 bases. CDR1 and CDR2 (germline): GTSNPN, SVGIG (reference sequence). This CDR3 has 14 residues. CDR3 nucleotide sequence: TGTGCCTGGACCACCGTCGACAGGGTCCGACCCCTCCACTTT. Translation gives CAWTTVDRVRPLHF.

The CDR3 region is CASSSENSVYEQYF. The CDR3 region has the DNA TGTGCCAGCAGCTCAGAAAATTCGGTGTACGAGCAGTACTTC. The chain combines TRBV7-2 with TRBJ2-7; no firm D call. Looked up from germline, CDR1 is SGHTA and CDR2 is FQGNSA. The CDR3 is made up of 14 amino acids. Trimming took off 4 bases at V and 4 bases at J, with 14 bases between the two ends.

This rearrangement joins TRBV29-1 to TRBJ2-4; maybe TRBD1 (6 bases). Germline-derived CDR1 and CDR2 are SQVTM and ANQGSEA. With 7 bases removed from V and 4 bases from J, the gap between germline ends came to 14 bases. The CDR3 runs to 13 residues. The CDR3 spells CSASPGTKNIQYF. The CDR3 coding sequence is TGCAGCGCCAGCCCCGGGACAAAAAACATTCAGTACTTC.

The V gene is TRBV28, the J gene TRBJ1-2, with D perhaps matching TRBD1 (5 bases). The CDR3 is 13 amino acids. Germline V lookup: CDR1 MDHEN, CDR2 SYDVKM. Deletions cut 5 bases from V and 10 bases from J, with 17 bases between. For the CDR3, the DNA is TGTGCCAGCAGTCTTCCAGACGCAGGGTACTACACCTTC. Translation: CASSLPDAGYYTF.

This chain connects TRBV2 to TRBJ2-7; 10 bases agree with TRBD2. This CDR3 has 13 residues. V dropped 8 bases and J dropped 5; count of bases not matched to a gene: 6. Germline V gene sequence: CDR1 SNHLY, CDR2 FYNNEI. The CDR3 DNA reads as TGTGCCAGCCGGGGACTAGCGTCCCACGAGCAGTACTTC. As protein: CASRGLASHEQYF.